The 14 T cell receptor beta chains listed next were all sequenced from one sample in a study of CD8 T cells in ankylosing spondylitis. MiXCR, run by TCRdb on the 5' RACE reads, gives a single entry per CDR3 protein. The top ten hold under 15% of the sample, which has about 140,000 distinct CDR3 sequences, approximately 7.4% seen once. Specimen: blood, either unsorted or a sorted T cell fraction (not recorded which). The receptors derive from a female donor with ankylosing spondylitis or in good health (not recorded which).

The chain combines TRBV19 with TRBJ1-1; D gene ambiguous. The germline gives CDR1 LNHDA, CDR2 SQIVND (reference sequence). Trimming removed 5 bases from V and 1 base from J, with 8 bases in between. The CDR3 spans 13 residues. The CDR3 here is CASSQLENTEAFF. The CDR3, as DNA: TGTGCCAGTAGTCAGCTAGAGAACACTGAAGCTTTCTTT.

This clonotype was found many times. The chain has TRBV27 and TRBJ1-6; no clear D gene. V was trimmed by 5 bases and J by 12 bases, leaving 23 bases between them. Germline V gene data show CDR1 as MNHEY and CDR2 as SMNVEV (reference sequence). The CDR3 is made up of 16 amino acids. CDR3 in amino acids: CASSLLPGPGIEPLHF. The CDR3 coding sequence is TGTGCCAGCAGTCTGCTCCCTGGTCCGGGAATTGAACCCCTCCACTTT.

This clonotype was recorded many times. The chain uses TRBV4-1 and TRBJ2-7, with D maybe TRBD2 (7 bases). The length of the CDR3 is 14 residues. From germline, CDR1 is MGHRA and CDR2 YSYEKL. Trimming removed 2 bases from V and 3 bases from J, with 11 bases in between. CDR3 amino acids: CASSQPGGIYEQYF. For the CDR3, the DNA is TGCGCCAGCAGCCAACCGGGGGGCATCTACGAGCAGTACTTC.

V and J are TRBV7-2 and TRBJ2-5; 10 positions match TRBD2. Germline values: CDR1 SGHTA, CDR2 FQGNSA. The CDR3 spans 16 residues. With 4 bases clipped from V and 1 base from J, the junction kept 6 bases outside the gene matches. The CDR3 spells CASSSSSGGPQETQYF. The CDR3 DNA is TGTGCCAGCAGCTCTTCTAGCGGGGGCCCCCAAGAGACCCAGTACTTC. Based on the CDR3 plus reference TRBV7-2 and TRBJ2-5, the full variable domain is GAGVSQSPSNKVTEKGKDVELRCDPISGHTALYWYRQSLGQGLEFLIYFQGNSAPDKSGLPSDRFSAERTGGSVSTLTIQRTQQEDSAVYLCASSSSSGGPQETQYFGPGTRLLVL.

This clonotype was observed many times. The CDR3 region has the DNA TGTGCCAGCAGTTTTAATGGGGGACCAGATACGCAGTATTTT. Protein product: CASSFNGGPDTQYF. This chain joins TRBV12-3 or TRBV12-4 and TRBJ2-3, with D possibly called TRBD1 or TRBD2 (5 bases each). Trimming stripped 3 bases from V and 4 bases from J, with 11 bases between. This CDR3 spans 14 amino acids.

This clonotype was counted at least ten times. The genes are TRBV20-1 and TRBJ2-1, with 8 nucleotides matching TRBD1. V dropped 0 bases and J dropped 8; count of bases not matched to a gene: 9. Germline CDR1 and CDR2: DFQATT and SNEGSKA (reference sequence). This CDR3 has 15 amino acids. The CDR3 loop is CSARDNGQGTHEQFF. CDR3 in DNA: TGCAGTGCTAGAGATAACGGACAGGGAACCCATGAGCAGTTCTTC.

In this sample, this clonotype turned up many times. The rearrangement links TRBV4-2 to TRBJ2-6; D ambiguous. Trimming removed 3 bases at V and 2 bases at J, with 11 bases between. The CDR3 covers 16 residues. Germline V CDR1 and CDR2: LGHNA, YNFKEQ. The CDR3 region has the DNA TGTGCCAGCAGCCAGGGTTCTTCTACTGGGGCCAACGTCCTGACTTTC. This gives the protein CASSQGSSTGANVLTF.

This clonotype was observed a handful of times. CDR3 sequence reads: CAWSPNLGGEQYF. The CDR3 nucleotides read TGTGCCTGGAGTCCTAACCTCGGGGGCGAGCAGTACTTC. The V gene is TRBV30, the J gene TRBJ2-7; D is possibly TRBD2 (6 bases). The ends were cut back, 2 bases at V and 6 bases at J, with 14 bases in the middle. CDR3 length: 13 amino acids. Per germline, CDR1 GTSNPN and CDR2 SVGIG (reference sequence).

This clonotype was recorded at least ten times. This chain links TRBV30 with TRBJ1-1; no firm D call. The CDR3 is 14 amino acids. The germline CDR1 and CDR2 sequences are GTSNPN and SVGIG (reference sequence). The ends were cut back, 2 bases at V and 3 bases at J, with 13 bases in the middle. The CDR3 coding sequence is TGTGCCTGGAGTAACACGCTCCGGGACACTGAAGCTTTCTTT. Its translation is CAWSNTLRDTEAFF.

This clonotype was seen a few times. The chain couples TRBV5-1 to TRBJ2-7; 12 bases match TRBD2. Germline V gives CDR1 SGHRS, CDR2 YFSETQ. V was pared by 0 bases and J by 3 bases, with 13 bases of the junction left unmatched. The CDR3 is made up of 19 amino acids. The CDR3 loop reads CASSLVTSGGLKVVYEQYF. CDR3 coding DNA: TGCGCCAGCAGCTTGGTTACTAGCGGGGGGTTGAAGGTGGTCTACGAGCAGTACTTC.

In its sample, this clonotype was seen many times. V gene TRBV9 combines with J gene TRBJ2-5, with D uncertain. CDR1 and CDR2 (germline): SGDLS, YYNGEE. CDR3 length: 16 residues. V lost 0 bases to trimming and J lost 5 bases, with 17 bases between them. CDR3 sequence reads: CASSVGVLGKSETQYF. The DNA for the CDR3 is TGTGCCAGCAGCGTAGGGGTCCTGGGTAAATCTGAGACCCAGTACTTC.

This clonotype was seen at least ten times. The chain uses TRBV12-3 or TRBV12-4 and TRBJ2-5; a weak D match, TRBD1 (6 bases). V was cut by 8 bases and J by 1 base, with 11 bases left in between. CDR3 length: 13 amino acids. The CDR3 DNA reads TGTGCCAGCGGACAGCTATTCCAAGAGACCCAGTACTTC. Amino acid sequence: CASGQLFQETQYF.

The CDR3: CASSLALGNTGELFF. CDR3 nucleotide sequence: TGTGCCAGCAGCTTAGCTCTGGGGAACACCGGGGAGCTGTTTTTT. V gene TRBV7-6 combines with J gene TRBJ2-2; D uncertain. Germline lookup yields CDR1 SGHVS and CDR2 FNYEAQ. The CDR3 totals 15 residues. The ends were cut back, 0 bases at V and 1 base at J, with 6 bases in the middle.

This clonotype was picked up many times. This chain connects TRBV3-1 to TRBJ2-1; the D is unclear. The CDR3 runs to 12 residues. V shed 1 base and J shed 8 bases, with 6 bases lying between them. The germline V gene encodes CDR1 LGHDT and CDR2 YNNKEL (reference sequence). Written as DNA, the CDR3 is TGTGCCAGCAGCCAAGCAGGATATGAGCAGTTCTTC. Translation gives CASSQAGYEQFF.